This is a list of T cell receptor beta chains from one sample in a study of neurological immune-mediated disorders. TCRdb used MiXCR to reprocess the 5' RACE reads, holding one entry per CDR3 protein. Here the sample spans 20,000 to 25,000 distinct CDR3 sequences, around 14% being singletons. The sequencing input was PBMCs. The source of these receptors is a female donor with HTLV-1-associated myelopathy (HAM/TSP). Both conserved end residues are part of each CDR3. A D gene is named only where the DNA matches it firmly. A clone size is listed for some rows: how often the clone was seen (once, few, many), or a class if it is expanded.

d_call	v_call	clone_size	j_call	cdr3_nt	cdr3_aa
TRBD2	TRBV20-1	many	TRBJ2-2	TGCAGTGCTAGCGGGGGGGCGAACACCGGGGAGCTGTTTTTT	CSASGGANTGELFF
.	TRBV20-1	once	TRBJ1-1	TGCAGTGCTAAGGAGGATGCTTACACTGAAGCTTTCTTT	CSAKEDAYTEAFF
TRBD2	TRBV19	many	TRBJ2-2	TGTGCCAGTAGGAAACTAGCGGGGCGCGCCGGGGAGCTGTTTTTT	CASRKLAGRAGELFF
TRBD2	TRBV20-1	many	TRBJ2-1	TGCAGTGCTAGAGAGTTTGGACTAGCGGGGGGGCTCGATGAGCAGTTCTTC	CSAREFGLAGGLDEQFF
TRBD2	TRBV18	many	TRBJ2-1	TGTGCCAGCTCACCCGGACTAGCGGGAAATGAGCAGTTCTTC	CASSPGLAGNEQFF
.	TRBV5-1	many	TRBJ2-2	TGCGCCAGCAGCTTGGCACTGGCGTGGACCGGGGAGCTGTTTTTT	CASSLALAWTGELFF
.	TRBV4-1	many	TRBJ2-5	TGCGCCAGCAGCCAAGATCCCAGGACGGGGACCCAGTACTTC	CASSQDPRTGTQYF
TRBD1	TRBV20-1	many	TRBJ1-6	TGCAGTGCTGCCTTCAGGGGGCCCGATTCACCCCTCCACTTT	CSAAFRGPDSPLHF
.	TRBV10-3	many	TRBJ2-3	TGTGCCATCAGTGACTCAACTGGAAGCACAGATACGCAGTATTTT	CAISDSTGSTDTQYF
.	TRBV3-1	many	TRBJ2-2	TGTGCCAGCAGCCAAGCCCGCTCGAACACCGGGGAGCTGTTTTTT	CASSQARSNTGELFF
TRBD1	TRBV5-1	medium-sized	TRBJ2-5	TGCGCCAGCAGCTATACTCCGGGACAGCAAGAGACCCAGTACTTC	CASSYTPGQQETQYF
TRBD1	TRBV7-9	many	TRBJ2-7	TGTGCCAGCAGCTTAGTAGGCCAGGGGGCCTACGAGCAGTACTTC	CASSLVGQGAYEQYF
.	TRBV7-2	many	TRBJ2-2	TGTGCCAGCAGAGACCCTCAGGGGAACACCGGGGAGCTGTTTTTT	CASRDPQGNTGELFF
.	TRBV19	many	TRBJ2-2	TGTGCCAGTCGACAACAGGGAGGGACTGGGTACACCGGGGAGCTGTTTTTT	CASRQQGGTGYTGELFF
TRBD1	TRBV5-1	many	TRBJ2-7	TGCGCCAGCAGCCGGGGGACAGGGGGTAACGAGCAGTACTTC	CASSRGTGGNEQYF
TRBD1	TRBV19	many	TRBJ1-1	TGTGCCAGTAGTTTCACAGGGGTCGAAGCTTTCTTT	CASSFTGVEAFF
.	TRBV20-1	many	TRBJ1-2	TGCAGTGTGCCACAGTCCCACAGGGTTCCCACTCATTCTAACTATGGCTACACCTTC	CSVPQSHRVPTHSNYGYTF
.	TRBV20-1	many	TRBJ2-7	TGCAGTGCTAGAGACCCGTACAAACCCTCCTACGAGCAGTACTTC	CSARDPYKPSYEQYF
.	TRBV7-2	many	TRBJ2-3	TGTGCCAGCAGCCCCCTGGATACGCAGTATTTT	CASSPLDTQYF
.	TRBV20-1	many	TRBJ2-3	TGCAGTGCTCAGCAGTCAGGGGACACAGATACGCAGTATTTT	CSAQQSGDTDTQYF
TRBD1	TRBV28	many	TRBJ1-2	TGTGCCAGCAGTTTACCAGGGGGCAGCTACTATGGCTACACCTTC	CASSLPGGSYYGYTF
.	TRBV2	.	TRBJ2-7	TGTGCCAGCAGTGACTACGAGCAGTACTTC	CASSDYEQYF
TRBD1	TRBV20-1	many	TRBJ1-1	TGCAGTGCTAGAGCCGACAGGGGGAGGACTGAAGCTTTCTTT	CSARADRGRTEAFF
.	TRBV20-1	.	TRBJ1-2	TGCAGTGCGAAGACATCGAACTATGGCTACACCTTC	CSAKTSNYGYTF